Following are 14 T cell receptor beta chains from one sample sequenced in a study of somatic mutations in cytotoxic T cells in rheumatoid arthritis. Measured with immunoSEQ multiplex PCR; TCRdb has only the in-frame clones, and not every one. Counted here are about 7,000 clones, 65% to 85% occurring once; the ten biggest clones make up 15% to 19%. Material for sequencing was CD8+ T cells sorted from blood. These receptor sequences come from an adult with rheumatoid arthritis.

This rearrangement joins TRBV5-4 to TRBJ2-5; D gene ambiguous. The CDR3 runs to 11 residues. CDR1 is SGHNT, CDR2 YYREEE, per germline (reference sequence). Trimming pared 2 bases from V and 5 bases from J, leaving 4 bases between. In DNA, the CDR3 is TGTGCCAGCAGCTTCAGGGAGACCCAGTACTTC. This codes for CASSFRETQYF.

This clone was observed a handful of times. V is TRBV7-9 and J is TRBJ2-1; TRBD1 might be the D (6 bases). The germline gives CDR1 SEHNR, CDR2 FQNEAQ (reference sequence). This CDR3 has 14 residues. Trimming removed 4 bases from V and 7 bases from J, with 14 bases in between. The CDR3 DNA follows: TGTGCCAGCAGCTCCCCGACAGGAGGAAATGAGCAGTTCTTC. Residues: CASSSPTGGNEQFF.

CDR3 in DNA: TGCGCCAGCAGCCCGGGGGCCACCACAGATACGCAGTATTTT. Translation gives CASSPGATTDTQYF. The rearrangement uses TRBV5-1 and TRBJ2-3; D tentatively reads TRBD1 or TRBD2 (6 bases each). Per germline, CDR1 SGHRS and CDR2 YFSETQ. There are 14 residues in the CDR3. V was shortened by 4 bases and J by 2 bases, with 11 bases between the two germline ends.

The chain joins TRBV4-1 to TRBJ2-7, with 7 bases lining up with TRBD2. The V and J ends lost 1 base and 1 base, in that order; junction bases with no gene match: 4. Per germline, CDR1 MGHRA and CDR2 YSYEKL. The CDR3 is 15 amino acids. The CDR3 DNA sequence: TGCGCCAGCAGCCAAGTTCGGGGGGTTTCCTACGAGCAGTACTTC. Its translation is CASSQVRGVSYEQYF.

CDR3 protein: CASSLDQTSYEQYF. The CDR3, as DNA: TGTGCCAGCAGTTTGGACCAAACCTCCTACGAGCAGTACTTC. This chain links TRBV2 with TRBJ2-7; D call uncertain. The germline CDR1 and CDR2 sequences are SNHLY and FYNNEI. The CDR3 extends over 14 amino acids. V gave up 5 bases and J gave up 0 bases, with 11 bases separating them.

This chain's CDR3 is CASRWLGETQYF. CDR3 DNA: TGTGCCAGCCGTTGGCTAGGAGAGACCCAGTACTTC. The rearrangement links TRBV6-1 to TRBJ2-5; no clear D gene. V dropped 8 bases and J dropped 4 bases, with 11 bases sitting between them. CDR1 MNHNS and CDR2 SASEGT come from the germline V gene. The CDR3 spans 12 residues.

The rearrangement uses TRBV6-1 and TRBJ2-5; the D is unclear. V dropped 5 bases and J dropped 3 bases, with 10 bases sitting between them. The CDR3 covers 13 residues. Germline values: CDR1 MNHNS, CDR2 SASEGT. CDR3 sequence: CASSSRPKETQYF. As DNA, the CDR3 is TGTGCCAGCAGTTCCCGGCCAAAAGAGACCCAGTACTTC.

This clone was observed a handful of times. The chain links TRBV19 to TRBJ2-3; the D is unclear. Germline CDR1 reads LNHDA; CDR2 reads SQIVND (reference sequence). This CDR3 has 10 residues. The germline V and J ends were trimmed by 8 bases and 4 bases, with 4 bases remaining between them. CDR3 nucleotides: TGTGCCAGTGAGGCAGATACGCAGTATTTT. Translation: CASEADTQYF.

The J gene is TRBJ2-1, the V gene TRBV29-1, with D uncertain. Germline V gives CDR1 SQVTM, CDR2 ANQGSEA. The length of the CDR3 is 8 residues. CDR3 sequence reads: CSINEQFF. The CDR3 bases are TGCTCGATTAATGAGCAGTTCTTC.

In its sample, this clone ranks as medium-sized. The sample carries other DNA sequences with the same CDR3. The rearrangement joins TRBV27 to TRBJ2-6; D unresolved. V lost 4 bases, J lost 1 base, and 11 bases lay in between. The CDR3 loop spans 16 amino acids. Germline V gene lookup returns CDR1 MNHEY and CDR2 SMNVEV (reference sequence). The CDR3 is CASSSGRLSGANVLTF. CDR3 DNA: TGTGCCAGCAGTTCCGGACGACTTTCTGGGGCCAACGTCCTGACTTTC.

The V and J genes are TRBV5-1 and TRBJ2-1; tentatively, D is TRBD1 or TRBD2 (5 bases each). Germline V gives CDR1 SGHRS, CDR2 YFSETQ. V gave up 0 bases and J gave up 10 bases, with 17 bases separating them. CDR3 size: 15 residues. CDR3: CASSLEHPQGGEQFF. CDR3 nucleotides: TGCGCCAGCAGCTTGGAACATCCCCAGGGCGGGGAGCAGTTCTTC.

The chain couples TRBV5-5 to TRBJ2-5, with D uncertain. CDR1 is SGHKS and CDR2 is YYEKEE in the germline V gene (reference sequence). The CDR3 runs to 14 residues. Between the trimmed V and J ends, which lost 1 base and 2 bases, there was a span of 9 bases. CDR3 sequence: CASSLRRLQETQYF. Here the CDR3 DNA reads TGTGCCAGCAGCTTGCGCCGCTTGCAAGAGACCCAGTACTTC.

The chain recombines TRBV6-1 with TRBJ2-5; D is possibly TRBD1 or TRBD2 (5 bases each). The germline CDR1 and CDR2 sequences are MNHNS and SASEGT. This CDR3 contains 17 residues. V lost 2 bases, J lost 2 bases, and 18 bases lay in between. In nucleotides, the CDR3 is TGTGCCAGCAGTGAAATAGGTGGAACGGGGCCTCAAGAGACCCAGTACTTC. The encoded protein is CASSEIGGTGPQETQYF.

The chain links TRBV19 to TRBJ1-6, with a tentative D call TRBD1 (5 bases). CDR1 LNHDA and CDR2 SQIVND come from the germline V gene (reference sequence). The CDR3 is 16 residues long. The germline V and J ends were trimmed by 4 bases and 6 bases, with 16 bases remaining between them. The CDR3: CASSTMGQGTNSPLHF. For the CDR3, the DNA is TGTGCCAGTAGTACAATGGGGCAGGGAACTAATTCACCCCTCCACTTT.